Listed below are T cell receptor beta chains from one sample, sequenced in a study of blood T cell repertoires in COVID-19. The repertoire was sequenced with immunoSEQ multiplex PCR; TCRdb's copy has only in-frame clones and lacks some. The sample holds 90,000 to 120,000 clones; 80% are singletons and the top ten take approximately 4.3%. What was sequenced was peripheral blood. The receptors come from a man between 65 and 85 years old with acute or convalescent COVID-19. Each CDR3 is given with its conserved first and last residue. Fields, in order: V gene, D gene, clone size, J gene, CDR3 DNA, CDR3 protein. A D gene is named only where the DNA matches it firmly. Not all rows give a size; the values are once, few, many and, for expanded clones, a class.

TRBV6-7	NA	NA	TRBJ2-3	TGTGCCAGCAGTTACTCAGGGGCCCATGTGACAGATACGCAGTATTTT	CASSYSGAHVTDTQYF
TRBV5-5	NA	NA	TRBJ2-7	TGTGCCAGCAGCTCGGGTCCCAACTACGAGCAGTACTTC	CASSSGPNYEQYF
TRBV29-1	TRBD2	NA	TRBJ2-1	TGCAGCGGCTCTACGGGAGGGGTCAATGAGCAGTTCTTC	CSGSTGGVNEQFF
TRBV7-9	NA	NA	TRBJ1-2	TGTGCCAGCAGCTTTTCCAGGCCCAGGGATCACTATGGCTACACCTTC	CASSFSRPRDHYGYTF
TRBV15	NA	NA	TRBJ2-3	TGTGCCACCAGCGCGCCTAACACAGATACGCAGTATTTT	CATSAPNTDTQYF
TRBV6-6	NA	NA	TRBJ2-6	TGTGCCAGCAGTTCAACGGGTTCTGGGGCCAACGTCCTGACTTTC	CASSSTGSGANVLTF
TRBV10-1	TRBD1	NA	TRBJ1-1	TGCGCCAGCAGTGAGTCTCCCGGGACAGGGAACACTGAAGCTTTCTTT	CASSESPGTGNTEAFF
TRBV5-1	NA	NA	TRBJ2-3	TGCGCCAGCAGAGGGGAAGCAGATACGCAGTATTTT	CASRGEADTQYF
TRBV5-1	NA	NA	TRBJ1-1	TGCGCCAGCAGCTTAGAGACAGGTTACGAAGCTTTCTTT	CASSLETGYEAFF
TRBV24-1	NA	few	TRBJ1-1	TGTGCCACCAGTGGGACAAGGGGGATTACTGAAGCTTTCTTT	CATSGTRGITEAFF
TRBV5-1	TRBD1	NA	TRBJ1-1	TGCGCCAGCAGCCGACAGGGGGGATGGAACACTGAAGCTTTCTTT	CASSRQGGWNTEAFF
TRBV9	TRBD2	NA	TRBJ2-3	TGTGCCAGCAGCAGCGGGGGATTCACAGATACGCAGTATTTT	CASSSGGFTDTQYF
TRBV7-2	NA	NA	TRBJ2-3	TGTGCCAGCAGCTTAGCGGGGACACTCCCCACAGATACGCAGTATTTT	CASSLAGTLPTDTQYF
TRBV14	NA	NA	TRBJ2-4	TGTGCCAGCAGCCACAGCAGGGGCGGGAACATTCAGTACTTC	CASSHSRGGNIQYF
TRBV7-9	TRBD1	few	TRBJ1-5	TGTGCCAGCAGCCCGGGGACAGGGGAACGGAATCAGCCCCAGCATTTT	CASSPGTGERNQPQHF
TRBV5-6	NA	NA	TRBJ2-3	TGTGCCAGCAGCTTAAGGACAGTGGGGCCAGATACGCAGTATTTT	CASSLRTVGPDTQYF
TRBV19	TRBD2	NA	TRBJ2-3	TGTGCCAGTAGCAAGGGACTAGCGGTTATCGATACGCAGTATTTT	CASSKGLAVIDTQYF
TRBV2	TRBD1	NA	TRBJ1-5	TGTGCCAGCAGTGGGACAGGGGGCGGGGATCAGCCCCAGCATTTT	CASSGTGGGDQPQHF
TRBV4-3	TRBD1	NA	TRBJ2-4	TGCGCCAGCAGCCAATCTCGGGGGACAGGGTTATCAGACATTCAGTACTTC	CASSQSRGTGLSDIQYF
TRBV2	NA	NA	TRBJ1-4	TGTGCCAGCAGTGAAGGGGGCACAGCGGGGGGAAAACTGTTTTTT	CASSEGGTAGGKLFF
TRBV6-2/TRBV6-3	NA	once	TRBJ1-5	TGTGCCAGCAGTTACGATGCGGGGAATCAGCCCCAGCATTTT	CASSYDAGNQPQHF
TRBV18	TRBD1	NA	TRBJ1-5	TGTGCCAGCTCACTGACAGGGCCCCCGCCCAATCAGCCCCAGCATTTT	CASSLTGPPPNQPQHF
TRBV29-1	NA	NA	TRBJ2-7	TGCAGCGCAGGGGATGGTCCTTCCTACGAGCAGTACTTC	CSAGDGPSYEQYF
TRBV19	NA	NA	TRBJ1-2	TGTGCCAGTAGTATGCGGTCCGGGGTGGATGGCTACACCTTC	CASSMRSGVDGYTF
TRBV25-1	NA	NA	TRBJ2-7	TGTGCCAGCAGTGATCTCTATTACGGGCAGTACTTC	CASSDLYYGQYF
TRBV19	NA	few	TRBJ1-5	TGTGCCAGTAGTATAGACAGGTCCTATAGCAATCAGCCCCAGCATTTT	CASSIDRSYSNQPQHF
TRBV2	TRBD1	few	TRBJ1-2	TGTGCCAACCTAGACAGGGTGGATGGCTACACCTTC	CANLDRVDGYTF
TRBV11-3	TRBD1	NA	TRBJ2-3	TGTGCCAGCAGCGCGACAGGGGACGGGACAGATACGCAGTATTTT	CASSATGDGTDTQYF
TRBV4-1	TRBD1	few	TRBJ2-1	TGCGCCAGCAGCCAAGACGAGTCAGGGGGCCGGGATGAGCAGTTCTTC	CASSQDESGGRDEQFF
TRBV5-1	NA	NA	TRBJ1-2	TGCGCCAGCAGGGAACAGGACGCCGGTGGCTACACCTTC	CASREQDAGGYTF
TRBV19	NA	NA	TRBJ1-2	TGTGCCAGTAGCCCATGGACAGACTCATACTATGGCTACACCTTC	CASSPWTDSYYGYTF
TRBV4-1	TRBD1	NA	TRBJ2-3	TGCGCCAGCAGCCTGACAGGGATGAGGACAGATACGCAGTATTTT	CASSLTGMRTDTQYF
TRBV5-4	TRBD1	NA	TRBJ2-7	TGTGCCAGCAGCCCCCGACAGGGTGGGCCCTACTACGAGCAGTACTTC	CASSPRQGGPYYEQYF
TRBV5-6	TRBD2	NA	TRBJ2-5	TGTGCCAGCAGCCGGACTAGCGGGGGGTACCTCCAAGAGACCCAGTACTTC	CASSRTSGGYLQETQYF
TRBV3-1/TRBV3-2	TRBD2	NA	TRBJ2-1	TGTGCCAGCAGCCAAGGACTAGCGGGGGGCTACAATGAGCAGTTCTTC	CASSQGLAGGYNEQFF
TRBV7-7	TRBD2	NA	TRBJ2-5	TGTGCTAGCAGCTTAGGGAGCGGGGGGACTCAAGAGACCCAGTACTTC	CASSLGSGGTQETQYF
TRBV7-9	NA	NA	TRBJ2-5	TGTGCCAGCAGCGCCTCAGGAGGGGAGACCCAGTACTTC	CASSASGGETQYF
TRBV19	TRBD1	NA	TRBJ2-2	TGTGCCAGTAGTCGTGGACAGGGGCGAACTCACACCGGGGAGCTGTTTTTT	CASSRGQGRTHTGELFF
TRBV4-3	NA	NA	TRBJ2-4	TGCGCCAGCAGCCAAGATCTCGGGAGTGGGCGGCTAGCCAAAAACATTCAGTACTTC	CASSQDLGSGRLAKNIQYF
TRBV7-2	TRBD1	NA	TRBJ2-7	TGTGCCAGCAGCTTAGGACAGGGGGCATCCCACGAGCAGTACTTC	CASSLGQGASHEQYF
TRBV5-1	TRBD2	NA	TRBJ2-2	TGCGCCAGCAGCCCTGGGACTACCACTGGAACCGGGGAGCTGTTTTTT	CASSPGTTTGTGELFF
TRBV7-8	NA	once	TRBJ1-1	TGTGCCAGCAGCTTAGTGATGGGAGGCACTGAAGCTTTCTTT	CASSLVMGGTEAFF
TRBV11-2	TRBD1	once	TRBJ1-2	TGTGCCAGCAGATTGACAGGGGGCGGCTACACCTTC	CASRLTGGGYTF
TRBV12-5	TRBD2	NA	TRBJ2-3	TGTGCTAGTGGTTTGACGCGGGGGATACAGTATTTT	CASGLTRGIQYF
TRBV14	NA	NA	TRBJ1-3	TGTGCCAGCAATAAACAGGGTTTTGGAAACACCATATATTTT	CASNKQGFGNTIYF
TRBV2	NA	NA	TRBJ1-2	TGTGCCAGCAGTGAAGCTTCAGGGGAGCACTATGGCTACACCTTC	CASSEASGEHYGYTF
TRBV3-1/TRBV3-2	NA	NA	TRBJ2-3	TGTGCCAGCCGAGGGCCGGATACGCAGTATTTT	CASRGPDTQYF
TRBV7-9	NA	NA	TRBJ1-6	TGTGCCAGCAGTCCAACAGGGAACTCCTATAATTCACCCCTCCACTTT	CASSPTGNSYNSPLHF